The clone carrying this T cell receptor beta chain was picked up many times. Antigen: not known. The length of the CDR3 is 15 residues. V dropped 6 bases and J dropped 8 bases, with 22 bases sitting between them. Germline CDR1 and CDR2: LGHNA and YNFKEQ. The data derive from a study of T cells in Graves' hyperthyroidism and ophthalmopathy. Whole-study results and caveats: Expanded thyroid clonotypes (above 0.001) were mostly also found in blood.

Using RNA transcripts as the source, TCR beta CDR3 regions were amplified. The HTBI primer set drove a first-round RT-PCR of the TCR CDR3. TCRdb re-analysed the multiplex PCR reads in MiXCR, keeping a single row per CDR3 protein. This sample has 200,000 to 250,000 distinct CDR3 sequences, with less than 20% found just once. This sequence joins TRBV4-2 and TRBJ1-2; tentative D call: TRBD1 (5 bases). The clonotype was recovered from a woman aged 18-35 years with Graves' ophthalmopathy. The sample taken for sequencing was blood. CDR3 amino acids: CASSSTGTFDRGYTF. Written as DNA, the CDR3 is TGTGCCAGCAGTAGCACCGGGACGTTTGACAGAGGCTACACCTTC.